This TCR beta chain was sequenced during a study of siplizumab effects on memory and regulatory T cells. Study-wide points: Alloreactive sequences traceable to unstimulated CD4+ memory cells declined significantly under siplizumab. Naive T cells were seemingly more diverse than memory cells, and major contributions to the alloresponse seemed to be made by them. In siplizumab conditions, mappable alloreactive CD4+ clones averaged about 69% Treg-derived, against around 30% in controls. There were only a minor fraction of alloreactive clones that mapped to unstimulated subsets.

The CDR3 totals 17 residues. Germline assignment: CDR1 MGHRA and CDR2 YSYEKL. Method: immunoSEQ multiplex PCR; TCRdb's copy keeps in-frame clones and lacks some. The table includes some 100,000 clones, roughly 94% detected once. Concerning this clone: The antigen is undetermined. The junction and the germline gene differ at one end; a read error may be behind it.

The receptor was derived from a human donor in good health. The sequenced material came from Tregs sorted from blood. The V and J genes are TRBV4-1 and TRBJ1-3, with D maybe TRBD1 (6 bases). The CDR3 nucleotides are TGCGCCAGCAGTCAAGATCGGGGGCCCAGCTCTGGAAACACCATATATTTT. Protein: CASSQDRGPSSGNTIYF.